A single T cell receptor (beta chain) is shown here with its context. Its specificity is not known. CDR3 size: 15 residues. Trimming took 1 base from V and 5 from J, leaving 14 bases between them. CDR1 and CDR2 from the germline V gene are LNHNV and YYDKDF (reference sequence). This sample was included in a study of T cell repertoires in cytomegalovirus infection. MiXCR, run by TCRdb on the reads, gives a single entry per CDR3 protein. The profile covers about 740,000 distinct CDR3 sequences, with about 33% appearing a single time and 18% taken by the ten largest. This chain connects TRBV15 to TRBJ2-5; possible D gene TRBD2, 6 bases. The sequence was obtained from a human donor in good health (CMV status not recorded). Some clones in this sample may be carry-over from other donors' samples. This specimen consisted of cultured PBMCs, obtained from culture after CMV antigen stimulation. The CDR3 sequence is CATSRAGVGSETQYF. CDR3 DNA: TGTGCCACCAGCAGAGCGGGAGTGGGTTCGGAGACCCAGTACTTC.